These 29 T cell receptor beta chains were all obtained from the same sample, sequenced in a study of shared clonotypes between healthy human individuals. Sequencing was performed with immunoSEQ multiplex PCR; in TCRdb, only in-frame clones are kept and a portion is missing. Seen here are hundreds of thousands of clones, roughly 72% observed once, and the top ten hold 1.5% to 2%. The sample was memory CD4+ T cells sorted from blood. Subset given: CD45RA-negative fraction. The receptor source for this set is a woman in her twenties or thirties in good health.

This chain links TRBV9 with TRBJ2-7; 10 bases line up with TRBD2. This CDR3 has 21 amino acids. Germline V gene data show CDR1 as SGDLS and CDR2 as YYNGEE. CDR3 DNA: TGTGTCCACAGCAGGGGGGCGACGACGAGGATAAAGCGGGAGGGTTCCTACGAGCAGTACTTC. This gives the protein CVHSRGATTRIKREGSYEQYF.

The chain joins TRBV28 to TRBJ1-5; TRBD1 might be the D (6 bases). The germline gives CDR1 MDHEN, CDR2 SYDVKM. This CDR3 is 14 amino acids long. The germline V and J ends were trimmed by 6 bases and 3 bases, with 12 bases remaining between them. CDR3 residues: CASSGQPPNQPQHF. As DNA, the CDR3 is TGTGCCAGCAGCGGACAGCCTCCCAATCAGCCCCAGCATTTT.

The chain uses TRBV6-5 and TRBJ2-2; D remains unclear. The length of the CDR3 is 15 residues. CDR1 MNHEY and CDR2 SVGAGI come from the germline V gene. Between the trimmed V and J ends, which lost 6 bases and 2 bases, there was a span of 13 bases. CDR3 nucleotides: TGTGCCAGCAGCCAAGCCCTCTTTAACACCGGGGAGCTGTTTTTT. This translates into CASSQALFNTGELFF.

This clone was picked up a small number of times. The rearrangement joins TRBV7-8 to TRBJ2-7; 8 bases match TRBD1. The trim removed 4 bases at V and 4 bases at J, leaving 6 bases unmatched. Germline V lookup: CDR1 SGHVS, CDR2 FQNEAQ. The CDR3 totals 14 residues. The CDR3 protein is CASSSGQGLYEQYF. The CDR3 nucleotides read TGTGCCAGCAGCTCCGGACAGGGTCTATACGAGCAGTACTTC.

The rearrangement joins TRBV5-1 to TRBJ2-1, with TRBD2 identical over 8 bases. Per the germline V gene, CDR1 is SGHRS and CDR2 is YFSETQ. The CDR3 length is 16 residues. J gave up 0 bases and V 4 bases, and 6 bases lay outside the gene matches. CDR3 sequence reads: CASSAGSGSSYNEQFF. The CDR3 DNA reads as TGCGCCAGCAGCGCGGGAAGCGGGAGCTCCTACAATGAGCAGTTCTTC.

The chain couples TRBV29-1 to TRBJ1-5, with 9 bases identical to TRBD1. CDR3 size: 13 residues. The V and J ends lost 6 bases and 4 bases, in that order; junction bases with no gene match: 4. CDR1 and CDR2 from the germline V gene are SQVTM and ANQGSEA. The CDR3 bases are TGCAGCGTGGAGACAGGGGGGAATCAGCCCCAGCATTTT. This sequence encodes CSVETGGNQPQHF.

This chain joins TRBV5-1 and TRBJ1-5, with a tentative D call TRBD1 (5 bases). Germline values: CDR1 SGHRS, CDR2 YFSETQ. This CDR3 has 16 amino acids. The V gene lost 4 bases and the J gene lost 2 bases, with 16 bases spanning the gap. CDR3 nucleotides: TGCGCCAGCAGCCCCGGGACGGCACCCGGCAATCAGCCCCAGCATTTT. It specifies CASSPGTAPGNQPQHF.

This clone was seen a few times. Other DNA sequences in the sample encode the same CDR3. The chain has TRBV19 and TRBJ1-2; possible D gene TRBD1, 5 bases. In germline, CDR1 is LNHDA, CDR2 SQIVND (reference sequence). The ends were cut back, 3 bases at V and 4 bases at J, with 6 bases in the middle. This CDR3 region has 12 residues. The chain's CDR3 is CASSIQGYGYTF. The CDR3 coding sequence is TGTGCCAGTAGTATTCAGGGCTATGGCTACACCTTC.

The V gene is TRBV30, the J gene TRBJ1-4; possible D gene TRBD1, 5 bases. The germline CDR1 and CDR2 sequences are GTSNPN and SVGIG (reference sequence). The CDR3 has 14 amino acids. The V gene lost 1 base and the J gene lost 0 bases, with 6 bases spanning the gap. The chain's CDR3 is CAWSGQSTNEKLFF. Written as DNA, the CDR3 is TGTGCCTGGAGTGGACAGTCAACTAATGAAAAACTGTTTTTT.

About this clone itself: This sample includes further DNA sequences coding for the same CDR3. The chain couples TRBV9 to TRBJ2-1; the D gene is possibly TRBD2 (6 bases). Germline V gene data show CDR1 as SGDLS and CDR2 as YYNGEE. Trimming cost V 0 bases and J 0 bases, with 7 bases left between them. CDR3 length equals 15 residues. For the CDR3, the DNA is TGTGCCAGCAGCGTAGGGGGAGGCTCCTACAATGAGCAGTTCTTC. It codes for CASSVGGGSYNEQFF. Full variable domain (remainder filled in from reference TRBV9 and TRBJ2-1): DSGVTQTPKHLITATGQRVTLRCSPRSGDLSVYWYQQSLDQGLQFLIQYYNGEERAKGNILERFSAQQFPDLHSELNLSSLELGDSALYFCASSVGGGSYNEQFFGPGTRLTVL.

The CDR3 nucleotides are TGTGCCAGTTTCCAGGTCAACTATGGCTACACCTTC. Its translation: CASFQVNYGYTF. This rearrangement joins TRBV19 to TRBJ1-2; D gene uncertain. CDR3 length: 12 residues. V lost 8 bases and J 2 bases, leaving 9 bases between the germline ends. Germline loops: CDR1 LNHDA, CDR2 SQIVND (reference sequence).

The genes are TRBV10-1 and TRBJ2-3; possibly TRBD1 for D (5 bases). Germline V gene data show CDR1 as WNHNN and CDR2 as SYGVQD (reference sequence). V gave up 6 bases and J gave up 0 bases, with 13 bases separating them. CDR3 length equals 15 residues. The chain's CDR3 is CASSSGHSSTDTQYF. CDR3 in DNA: TGCGCCAGCAGCTCCGGACACTCGAGCACAGATACGCAGTATTTT.

The sample holds one count of this clone. A far more abundant clone sits one base away, making this likely a read error. At the DNA level, this CDR3 is encoded by other sequences in the same sample as well. The V gene is TRBV7-3, the J gene TRBJ2-7; weak D call: TRBD2 (5 bases). CDR3 length: 14 amino acids. Germline CDR1 is SGHTA and CDR2 is FQGTGA. Between the trimmed V and J ends, which lost 2 bases and 0 bases, there was a span of 8 bases. The CDR3 here is CASSLQRDSYEQYF. CDR3 in DNA: TGTGCCAGCAGCTTACAGAGGGACTCCTACGAGCAGTACTTC.

The chain links TRBV5-6 to TRBJ2-5; 8 bases line up with TRBD2. The CDR3 runs to 15 residues. V was clipped by 4 bases and J by 5 bases; unmatched bases: 10. Germline CDR1 SGHDT, CDR2 YYEEEE. The CDR3 sequence: CASSQAGGGQETQYF. The CDR3 bases are TGTGCCAGCAGCCAGGCCGGGGGGGGCCAGGAGACCCAGTACTTC.

V and J are TRBV7-8 and TRBJ2-7, with 9 positions matching TRBD2. The CDR3 spans 15 residues. Losses at the gene ends were 5 bases for V and 1 base for J; bases not matched to a gene: 6. The germline gives CDR1 SGHVS, CDR2 FQNEAQ. This CDR3 is CASSPWTSASYEQYF. In nucleotides, the CDR3 is TGTGCCAGCAGCCCCTGGACTAGCGCTTCCTACGAGCAGTACTTC.

Points on this clone: Within the sample, other DNA sequences also encode this same CDR3. The chain couples TRBV9 to TRBJ2-7; no firm D call. V lost 4 bases to trimming and J lost 0 bases, with 5 bases between them. This CDR3 has 12 residues. Germline V lookup: CDR1 SGDLS, CDR2 YYNGEE. CDR3 protein: CASSPSSYEQYF. The CDR3 nucleotides read TGTGCCAGCAGCCCTTCCTCCTACGAGCAGTACTTC.

Written as DNA, the CDR3 is TGTGCCAGCAGCGTTCTGGCGGAACCCTTCGAGCAGTACTTC. Residues: CASSVLAEPFEQYF. The chain recombines TRBV9 with TRBJ2-7; no clear D gene. Germline V CDR1 and CDR2: SGDLS, YYNGEE. V was cut by 2 bases and J by 6 bases, with 15 bases left in between. This CDR3 contains 14 residues. Together with reference TRBV9 and TRBJ2-7, the CDR3 gives the full variable domain: DSGVTQTPKHLITATGQRVTLRCSPRSGDLSVYWYQQSLDQGLQFLIQYYNGEERAKGNILERFSAQQFPDLHSELNLSSLELGDSALYFCASSVLAEPFEQYFGPGTRLTVT.

For this clone: This specimen includes other DNA sequences encoding the same CDR3. The chain's CDR3 is CASSLEQGYEQYF. In DNA, the CDR3 is TGCGCCAGCAGCTTGGAACAGGGCTACGAGCAGTACTTC. The chain combines TRBV5-1 with TRBJ2-7; weak D call: TRBD1 (6 bases). The CDR3 totals 13 residues. Germline V gives CDR1 SGHRS, CDR2 YFSETQ. The V and J ends lost 0 bases and 3 bases respectively, with 7 bases between them.

This clone was observed a handful of times. The V and J genes are TRBV5-1 and TRBJ2-5, with D perhaps TRBD1 or TRBD2 (6 bases each). V was pared by 4 bases and J by 3 bases, with 13 bases between. There are 14 residues in the CDR3. Germline loops: CDR1 SGHRS, CDR2 YFSETQ. For the CDR3, the DNA is TGCGCCAGCAGCGCGGGGACACCAGAAGAGACCCAGTACTTC. It is translated as CASSAGTPEETQYF.

The chain joins TRBV19 to TRBJ1-4; D not certain. CDR3 length equals 14 residues. V lost 6 bases and J 7 bases, leaving 15 bases between the germline ends. The germline V gene encodes CDR1 LNHDA and CDR2 SQIVND (reference sequence). In DNA form, the CDR3 reads TGTGCCAGTAGCTTGGTGGGCACGGCTGAAAAACTGTTTTTT. It codes for CASSLVGTAEKLFF. The full variable domain, with the rest looked up from reference TRBV19 and TRBJ1-4, is DGGITQSPKYLFRKEGQNVTLSCEQNLNHDAMYWYRQDPGQGLRLIYYSQIVNDFQKGDIAEGYSVSREKKESFPLTVTSAQKNPTAFYLCASSLVGTAEKLFFGSGTQLSVL.

This clone was seen a few times. The chain is built from TRBV7-2 and TRBJ1-2; the match to TRBD1 covers 11 bases. Germline trimming cut 2 bases from V and 6 bases from J; bases unmatched to any gene: 8. The CDR3 contains 16 residues. Germline lookup yields CDR1 SGHTA and CDR2 FQGNSA. The CDR3 DNA follows: TGTGCCAGCAGCTTATCGGACCGGGGACAGGGGGATGGCTACACCTTC. Amino acids: CASSLSDRGQGDGYTF.

This clone was recorded only once. This chain joins TRBV5-8 and TRBJ1-1, with 9 bases matching TRBD1. The V and J ends lost 4 bases and 0 bases, in that order; junction bases with no gene match: 7. CDR1 SGHTS and CDR2 YDEGEE come from the germline V gene. CDR3 length equals 16 residues. The CDR3 loop is CASSPQGARMNTEAFF. As DNA, the CDR3 is TGTGCCAGCAGCCCACAGGGGGCTCGGATGAACACTGAAGCTTTCTTT.

This chain connects TRBV7-3 to TRBJ2-7, with 8 bases lining up with TRBD2. In germline, CDR1 is SGHTA, CDR2 FQGTGA. The J segment lost 6 bases and the V segment lost 4 bases, leaving 14 bases of the junction unmatched. This CDR3 is 16 amino acids long. The CDR3 DNA reads as TGTGCCAGCAGCTACCCGGCGAGCGGGAGATCGAGCGAGCAGTACTTC. Its protein product is CASSYPASGRSSEQYF.

V usage is TRBV27 and J usage is TRBJ1-5; D gene uncertain. The V end was cut by 5 bases, the J end by 7 bases, with 15 bases between. This CDR3 spans 14 amino acids. Germline V gene lookup returns CDR1 MNHEY and CDR2 SMNVEV (reference sequence). The CDR3 nucleotides are TGTGCCAGCAGTCCGAGGAGGTTGGTGCAGCCCCAGCATTTT. This sequence encodes CASSPRRLVQPQHF.

The chain uses TRBV4-1 and TRBJ1-3, with D possibly being TRBD1 (5 bases). Germline V gene lookup returns CDR1 MGHRA and CDR2 YSYEKL. V lost 4 bases and J 9 bases, leaving 10 bases between the germline ends. The CDR3 loop spans 12 amino acids. Here the CDR3 DNA reads TGCGCCAGCAGCCGGGACCGCTCCACCATATATTTT. Its translation is CASSRDRSTIYF.

V is TRBV29-1 and J is TRBJ2-3; TRBD2 is a possible D gene (6 bases). Germline CDR1 reads SQVTM; CDR2 reads ANQGSEA. V shed 5 bases and J shed 3 bases, with 12 bases lying between them. This CDR3 spans 13 amino acids. CDR3 sequence (DNA): TGCAGCGTTAACGGGGCGGGGACAGATACGCAGTATTTT. Its translation: CSVNGAGTDTQYF.

The genes are TRBV9 and TRBJ1-1; D perhaps matches TRBD1 (5 bases). The germline V gene has CDR1 SGDLS and CDR2 YYNGEE. The CDR3 is 15 amino acids. Deletions cut 0 bases from V and 5 bases from J, with 14 bases between. This CDR3 reads CASSVVNVGGTEAFF. The CDR3 region has the DNA TGTGCCAGCAGCGTAGTAAACGTGGGGGGTACTGAAGCTTTCTTT.

On this clone: The likely explanation is a read error, given a far larger clone one base away. This chain connects TRBV11-3 to TRBJ1-1; D is possibly TRBD1 (6 bases). Germline CDR1 is SGHNT and CDR2 is YENEEA. There are 13 residues in the CDR3. V lost 3 bases and J lost 1, with 6 bases in between. The CDR3 DNA reads TGTGCCAGCAGCTTGGGACAGAACACTGAAGCTTTCTTT. Encoded protein: CASSLGQNTEAFF.

This clone turned up a few times. This CDR3 is CASSVGVSTDTQYF. Written as DNA, the CDR3 is TGCGCCAGCAGTGTGGGGGTTAGCACAGATACGCAGTATTTT. This chain links TRBV5-1 with TRBJ2-3, with D tentatively TRBD1 or TRBD2 (5 bases each). The CDR3 consists of 14 residues. The V end lost 5 bases, the J end lost 0 bases, and 10 bases lay between the germline ends. Germline V gives CDR1 SGHRS, CDR2 YFSETQ.